Following are 24 T cell receptor beta chains from one sample sequenced in a study of cytomegalovirus exposure and HLA in healthy donors. In the PCR, 60 Vbeta and 13 Jbeta primers were used. Profiling relied on immunoSEQ multiplex PCR, and the TCRdb table lists in-frame clones only, not all of them. The table has some 87,000 clones, roughly 80% seen once. Sequencing was performed on PBMCs. The receptors come from a woman aged 40 to 50 in good health and CMV-seropositive.

The chain has TRBV7-8 and TRBJ2-7; 7 bases are shared with TRBD1. The V gene's germline CDR1 is SGHVS and CDR2 FQNEAQ. J was trimmed by 2 bases and V by 4 bases; bases with no gene match: 8. The CDR3 runs to 15 residues. CDR3 protein: CASSSLTGNPYEQYF. The CDR3 coding sequence is TGTGCCAGCAGCTCCCTGACAGGGAACCCCTACGAGCAGTACTTC.

The rearrangement links TRBV6-5 to TRBJ2-1, with D tentatively TRBD2 (5 bases). The V and J ends lost 9 bases and 2 bases respectively, with 17 bases between them. CDR3 length: 15 residues. From germline, CDR1 is MNHEY and CDR2 SVGAGI. CDR3 nucleotides: TGTGCCAGTCGGTTGCGGGCGCATGCCTACAATGAGCAGTTCTTC. Translated: CASRLRAHAYNEQFF.

The chain is built from TRBV30 and TRBJ2-2; 9 nucleotides match TRBD2. The CDR3 is made up of 14 amino acids. Germline V CDR1 and CDR2: GTSNPN, SVGIG (reference sequence). CDR3 in amino acids: CGGGLASNTGELFF. For the CDR3, the DNA is TGTGGGGGGGGACTAGCCTCGAACACCGGGGAGCTGTTTTTT.

The chain combines TRBV25-1 with TRBJ1-2, with TRBD1 as a possible D gene (5 bases). CDR3 length: 14 residues. Trimming took off 7 bases at V and 2 bases at J, with 14 bases between the two ends. Germline CDR1 is MGHDK and CDR2 is SYGVNS. CDR3 in amino acids: CASMGGGQNYGYTF. In DNA, the CDR3 is TGTGCCAGCATGGGGGGAGGGCAAAACTATGGCTACACCTTC.

The rearrangement links TRBV30 to TRBJ2-4, with 9 bases identical to TRBD1. Germline CDR1 reads GTSNPN; CDR2 reads SVGIG (reference sequence). After removal of 2 bases from V and 1 base from J, the junction contained 9 bases not matched to a gene. The CDR3 length is 17 residues. CDR3 amino acids: CAWSSRTGVRAKNIQYF. The DNA for the CDR3 is TGTGCCTGGAGTTCCCGGACAGGGGTTAGGGCCAAAAACATTCAGTACTTC. Combining the CDR3 with reference TRBV30 and TRBJ2-4 gives the whole variable domain SQTIHQWPATLVQPVGSPLSLECTVEGTSNPNLYWYRQAAGRGLQLLFYSVGIGQISSEVPQNLSASRPQDRQFILSSKKLLLSDSGFYLCAWSSRTGVRAKNIQYFGAGTRLSVL.

V and J are TRBV21-1 and TRBJ2-3; TRBD2, the table's D call, was not compared with the DNA. TRBV21-1 is noted as a pseudogene. The CDR3 runs 17 residues. The CDR3 sequence: CASSKGLAGDFRDTQYF. CDR3 DNA sequence: TGTGCCAGCAGCAAGGGACTAGCGGGAGACTTTCGGGATACGCAGTATTTT.

The CDR3 DNA reads as TGTGCCAGCAGTGGTAGGAGGAGCTCCTACGAGCAGTACTTC. It translates to CASSGRRSSYEQYF. This rearrangement joins TRBV2 to TRBJ2-7; weak D call: TRBD2 (5 bases). Trimming cost V 4 bases and J 0 bases, with 10 bases left between them. CDR1 is SNHLY, CDR2 FYNNEI, per germline. The CDR3 is 14 residues long.

The CDR3 DNA sequence: TGCAGCGTCCCGGAACCTTCGGCAGGGGGAATCTACGAGCAGTACTTC. As protein: CSVPEPSAGGIYEQYF. The chain couples TRBV29-1 to TRBJ2-7, with TRBD1 identical over 7 bases. Trimming removed 6 bases from V and 3 bases from J; junction bases left unmatched: 17. Germline CDR1 and CDR2: SQVTM and ANQGSEA. CDR3 length: 16 amino acids.

This chain joins TRBV7-6 and TRBJ1-1; TRBD1 might be the D (6 bases). V gave up 4 bases and J gave up 0 bases, with 12 bases separating them. Germline CDR1 SGHVS, CDR2 FNYEAQ. This CDR3 is 15 amino acids long. CDR3 bases: TGTGCCAGCAGCTCAGGGGCAGGGATGAACACTGAAGCTTTCTTT. Protein product: CASSSGAGMNTEAFF.

The chain is built from TRBV6-6 and TRBJ1-2; possible D gene TRBD1, 5 bases. The germline V gene encodes CDR1 MNHNY and CDR2 SVGAGI (reference sequence). The ends were cut back, 0 bases at V and 7 bases at J, with 9 bases in the middle. The CDR3 is 13 amino acids. CDR3 sequence (DNA): TGTGCCAGCAGTTACTCGGGGGGGTTTGGCTACACCTTC. Its translation is CASSYSGGFGYTF.

The chain combines TRBV5-1 with TRBJ1-5; D ambiguous. Germline CDR1 is SGHRS and CDR2 is YFSETQ. Trimming left V 0 bases short and J 3 bases short, with 10 bases between. The CDR3 extends over 15 amino acids. The CDR3 DNA sequence: TGCGCCAGCAGCTTGGTGAGCGGATACAATCAGCCCCAGCATTTT. Translation gives CASSLVSGYNQPQHF.

This chain uses TRBV9 with TRBJ1-1, with TRBD1 matching 9 bases. CDR3 length: 15 amino acids. V was clipped by 2 bases and J by 4 bases; unmatched bases: 6. The germline CDR1 and CDR2 sequences are SGDLS and YYNGEE. The CDR3 sequence is CASSVLQGAGTEAFF. The DNA of the CDR3 is TGTGCCAGCAGCGTGTTACAGGGGGCGGGCACTGAAGCTTTCTTT.

This clone was picked up a small number of times. V usage is TRBV15 and J usage is TRBJ2-5; 8 nucleotides line up with TRBD1. The germline gives CDR1 LNHNV, CDR2 YYDKDF (reference sequence). J lost 3 bases, V lost 4 bases, and 4 bases had no gene match. The CDR3 contains 14 residues. The CDR3 sequence: CATSTGTGEETQYF. The CDR3 DNA reads as TGTGCCACCAGCACTGGGACAGGAGAAGAGACCCAGTACTTC.

V is TRBV5-1 and J is TRBJ2-5, with 10 bases matching TRBD2. V gave up 4 bases and J gave up 2 bases; unmatched junction bases: 5. This CDR3 is built from 15 residues. The V gene's germline CDR1 is SGHRS and CDR2 YFSETQ. CDR3 amino acids: CASSPNSGGQETQYF. The CDR3 DNA is TGCGCCAGCAGCCCCAATAGCGGGGGGCAAGAGACCCAGTACTTC.

This clone was seen a handful of times. The chain employs TRBV2 and TRBJ2-3, with D perhaps matching TRBD1 (7 bases). Germline V gives CDR1 SNHLY, CDR2 FYNNEI. This CDR3 has 15 amino acids. V was pared by 6 bases and J by 1 base, with 14 bases between. The CDR3 reads CASSRGGGRTDTQYF. Written as DNA, the CDR3 is TGTGCCAGCAGCAGAGGAGGGGGCCGCACAGATACGCAGTATTTT.

This clone has only one observation. The J gene is TRBJ2-1, the V gene TRBV7-9; D is perhaps TRBD2 (6 bases). This CDR3 is built from 13 residues. Deletions cut 3 bases from V and 6 bases from J, with 9 bases between. CDR1 and CDR2 from the germline V gene are SEHNR and FQNEAQ (reference sequence). CDR3 sequence: CASSFRGSNEQFF. CDR3 bases: TGTGCCAGCAGCTTCCGGGGGAGCAATGAGCAGTTCTTC.

This chain joins TRBV9 and TRBJ2-7, with TRBD2 matching 9 bases. Germline CDR1 is SGDLS and CDR2 is YYNGEE. This CDR3 comprises 16 residues. V gave up 4 bases and J gave up 7 bases; unmatched junction bases: 15. The CDR3 sequence: CASSLSSGSYRGEQYF. The CDR3 coding sequence is TGTGCCAGCAGCCTAAGTAGCGGGAGTTATCGGGGTGAGCAGTACTTC.

V gene TRBV5-6 combines with J gene TRBJ2-7; 7 bases are shared with TRBD1. Germline V CDR1 and CDR2: SGHDT, YYEEEE. The J segment lost 2 bases and the V segment lost 4 bases, leaving 6 bases of the junction unmatched. There are 14 residues in the CDR3. CDR3 residues: CASSAIGTAYEQYF. The CDR3 nucleotides are TGTGCCAGCAGCGCAATTGGGACAGCCTACGAGCAGTACTTC.

This chain joins TRBV28 and TRBJ2-5; D is perhaps TRBD2 (6 bases). Trimming took off 6 bases at V and 4 bases at J, with 15 bases between the two ends. CDR3 size: 14 residues. Germline loops: CDR1 MDHEN, CDR2 SYDVKM. CDR3 amino acids: CASSGGRNRETQYF. In DNA, the CDR3 is TGTGCCAGCAGCGGAGGGAGGAATAGAGAGACCCAGTACTTC.

This clone turned up a few times. The chain links TRBV27 to TRBJ1-2; no reliable D call. CDR3 length equals 14 residues. V was shortened by 1 base and J by 5 bases, with 11 bases between the two germline ends. Germline V gene lookup returns CDR1 MNHEY and CDR2 SMNVEV (reference sequence). The CDR3 is CASSLYGREYGYTF. The CDR3 region has the DNA TGTGCCAGCAGTTTATATGGGAGGGAATATGGCTACACCTTC.

The chain uses TRBV4-2 and TRBJ2-2, with TRBD2 matching 8 bases. V lost 3 bases and J lost 1; bases outside the gene matches: 4. The CDR3 extends over 16 amino acids. Germline CDR1 is LGHNA and CDR2 is YNFKEQ. CDR3 amino acids: CASSQVAGLNTGELFF. Here the CDR3 DNA reads TGTGCCAGCAGCCAGGTAGCGGGATTGAACACCGGGGAGCTGTTTTTT.

The genes are TRBV7-8 and TRBJ1-2; 7 nucleotides match TRBD1. The CDR3 is made up of 15 amino acids. Germline CDR1 reads SGHVS; CDR2 reads FQNEAQ. With V trimmed by 1 base and J by 0 bases, 2 bases remained unmatched. The CDR3 sequence: CASSLEGTANYGYTF. The CDR3 DNA follows: TGTGCCAGCAGCTTAGAAGGGACAGCTAACTATGGCTACACCTTC.

The CDR3 spells CASSDSWGVNYGYTF. The CDR3 nucleotides read TGTGCCAGCAGTGACTCGTGGGGCGTTAACTATGGCTACACCTTC. The chain employs TRBV6-4 and TRBJ1-2, with a possible D match to TRBD1 (5 bases). CDR1 is MRHNA and CDR2 is SNTAGT in the germline V gene. Trimming took off 0 bases at V and 1 base at J, with 9 bases between the two ends. This CDR3 is built from 15 residues.

This clone was seen only a few times. J is TRBJ2-1 and V is TRBV18; TRBD2 aligns across 7 bases. The CDR3 spans 16 residues. The germline V gene has CDR1 KGHSH and CDR2 LQKENI. Germline trimming cut 5 bases from V and 0 bases from J; bases unmatched to any gene: 7. The DNA for the CDR3 is TGTGCCAGCTCAATAAAACGGGGGGACTCCTACAATGAGCAGTTCTTC. It is translated as CASSIKRGDSYNEQFF.